The TCR beta chain under discussion was sequenced for a study of response to subunit inactivated influenza vaccine. One entry per CDR3 protein results from TCRdb running MiXCR on the RT-PCR reads. The repertoire consists of roughly 700,000 distinct CDR3 sequences, with 11% to 15% occurring once and the leading ten covering 6% to 8%. The CDR3 runs to 13 residues. Trimming pared 4 bases from V and 8 bases from J, leaving 12 bases between. Details on this clonotype: What it binds is unknown.

Study-level points and caveats: The authors offered the suggestion that each seasonal influenza vaccination recruits few new T cells.

This chain uses TRBV12-3 or TRBV12-4 with TRBJ2-1; a weak D match, TRBD2 (6 bases). This sequence originates from a man aged 50 to 59 who received an inactivated influenza vaccine. The source was PBMCs from blood, collected 14 days before vaccination. As DNA, the CDR3 is TGTGCCAGCAGTTCGGGACTCTTCGATGAGCAGTTCTTC. Its protein is CASSSGLFDEQFF.